What follows are 29 T cell receptor beta chains derived from one specimen sequenced in a study of T cell changes during pregnancy in multiple sclerosis. This table comes from immunoSEQ multiplex PCR, and its TCRdb copy is limited to in-frame clones, with some not included. This table holds over 90,000 clones, about 91% found once. The sample in question was peripheral blood, obtained after pregnancy. The source is a female donor with multiple sclerosis, enrolled in a pregnancy study.

With respect to this clone: Other nucleotide sequences from this sample produce the same CDR3. V usage is TRBV5-1 and J usage is TRBJ2-1; 9 bases agree with TRBD2. The CDR3 runs to 15 residues. V trimming: 1 base; J trimming: 3 bases; junction bases outside the gene matches: 2. CDR1 SGHRS and CDR2 YFSETQ come from the germline V gene. CDR3 protein: CASSLSSGSYNEQFF. As DNA, the CDR3 is TGCGCCAGCAGCTTGAGTAGCGGGAGCTACAATGAGCAGTTCTTC.

This sequence joins TRBV7-8 and TRBJ1-4, with 7 bases matching TRBD1. Unmatched junction bases numbered 5, after V lost 4 bases and J lost 0 bases. CDR1 is SGHVS and CDR2 is FQNEAQ in the germline V gene. This CDR3 has 16 residues. Here the CDR3 DNA reads TGTGCCAGCAGCTACCGACAGGGACCAACTAATGAAAAACTGTTTTTT. It specifies CASSYRQGPTNEKLFF.

This chain links TRBV27 with TRBJ2-7; TRBD1 might be the D (6 bases). CDR3 length: 13 amino acids. CDR1 and CDR2 from the germline V gene are MNHEY and SMNVEV (reference sequence). With 5 bases removed from V and 4 bases from J, the gap between germline ends came to 12 bases. The CDR3 sequence: CASSVETGYEQYF. The CDR3 nucleotides read TGTGCCAGCAGTGTGGAGACAGGTTACGAGCAGTACTTC.

The V and J genes are TRBV7-2 and TRBJ2-7; 13 nucleotides agree with TRBD2. CDR1 SGHTA and CDR2 FQGNSA come from the germline V gene. J was trimmed by 2 bases and V by 4 bases; bases with no gene match: 11. This CDR3 spans 18 amino acids. The CDR3 sequence is CASSSGLAGAYLTYEQYF. CDR3 nucleotides: TGTGCCAGCAGCTCCGGACTAGCGGGAGCTTACCTGACCTACGAGCAGTACTTC.

The rearrangement links TRBV28 to TRBJ2-7, with 8 bases matching TRBD1. This CDR3 is built from 14 residues. The V gene's germline CDR1 is MDHEN and CDR2 SYDVKM. CDR3 nucleotide sequence: TGTGTTACAGGGGTGACAGGGGCATCCTACGAGCAGTACTTC. It yields the protein CVTGVTGASYEQYF.

This clone was counted once. J is TRBJ2-3 and V is TRBV9; D gene ambiguous. V lost 0 bases and J 0 bases, leaving 11 bases between the germline ends. The CDR3 sequence is 16 residues long. Per the germline V gene, CDR1 is SGDLS and CDR2 is YYNGEE. CDR3 DNA: TGTGCCAGCAGCGTAGAAGAAACAGCTAGCACAGATACGCAGTATTTT. Translation gives CASSVEETASTDTQYF.

The chain joins TRBV18 to TRBJ2-3; 7 nucleotides align to TRBD1. J lost 0 bases, V lost 4 bases, and 7 bases had no gene match. The CDR3 extends over 16 amino acids. Germline V gene lookup returns CDR1 KGHSH and CDR2 LQKENI. Here the CDR3 DNA reads TGTGCCAGCTCACAGCGACAGGGTTCGAGCACAGATACGCAGTATTTT. It yields the protein CASSQRQGSSTDTQYF.

J is TRBJ2-7 and V is TRBV28, with 10 bases identical to TRBD2. Germline V gives CDR1 MDHEN, CDR2 SYDVKM. The CDR3 contains 15 residues. After removal of 6 bases from V and 4 bases from J, the junction contained 9 bases not matched to a gene. The CDR3 coding sequence is TGTGCCAGCAGCCCAGCGCTAGCGGGAGTGTACGAGCAGTACTTC. Amino acid sequence: CASSPALAGVYEQYF.

The chain links TRBV4-1 to TRBJ1-1; 9 nucleotides agree with TRBD1. Germline V gene sequence: CDR1 MGHRA, CDR2 YSYEKL. This CDR3 is 15 amino acids long. After removal of 1 base from V and 6 bases from J, the junction contained 6 bases not matched to a gene. CDR3 in amino acids: CASSQGTGAGAEAFF. CDR3 in DNA: TGCGCCAGCAGCCAAGGGACAGGGGCAGGGGCTGAAGCTTTCTTT.

The chain links TRBV30 to TRBJ1-4, with 7 bases fitting TRBD1. The J segment lost 8 bases and the V segment lost 2 bases, leaving 11 bases of the junction unmatched. This CDR3 spans 15 amino acids. From germline, CDR1 is GTSNPN and CDR2 SVGIG (reference sequence). CDR3 loop: CAWSHSTGKGEKLFF. DNA of the CDR3: TGTGCCTGGAGTCACTCGACAGGGAAGGGAGAAAAACTGTTTTTT.

The chain is built from TRBV20-1 and TRBJ1-1, with TRBD1 matching 8 bases. Per the germline V gene, CDR1 is DFQATT and CDR2 is SNEGSKA (reference sequence). The CDR3 contains 11 residues. V gave up 6 bases and J gave up 6 bases; unmatched junction bases: 3. CDR3 region: CSAGTGPEAFF. CDR3 nucleotide sequence: TGCAGTGCGGGGACAGGCCCTGAAGCTTTCTTT.

The genes are TRBV28 and TRBJ2-3; 12 bases match TRBD2. Looked up from germline, CDR1 is MDHEN and CDR2 is SYDVKM. The CDR3 is 19 residues long. The junction had 12 bases not matched to a gene; V was cut back by 3 bases and J by 2 bases. The CDR3 sequence is CASSFPGLAGSRVTDTQYF. The CDR3 coding sequence is TGTGCCAGCAGTTTCCCCGGACTAGCGGGAAGTCGGGTCACAGATACGCAGTATTTT. Looking up the rest from reference TRBV28 and TRBJ2-3 gives the full variable domain: DVKVTQSSRYLVKRTGEKVFLECVQDMDHENMFWYRQDPGLGLRLIYFSYDVKMKEKGDIPEGYSVSREKKERFSLILESASTNQTSMYLCASSFPGLAGSRVTDTQYFGPGTRLTVL.

The gene calls are TRBV6-6 and TRBJ1-4; tentative D call: TRBD1 (5 bases). The germline V gene has CDR1 MNHNY and CDR2 SVGAGI (reference sequence). This CDR3 has 14 amino acids. With 7 bases removed from V and 7 bases from J, the gap between germline ends came to 16 bases. As DNA, the CDR3 is TGTGCCAGCACAAGCCGGGGGTTAGGTGAAAAACTGTTTTTT. This sequence encodes CASTSRGLGEKLFF.

The genes are TRBV19 and TRBJ2-6, with 11 bases fitting TRBD1. The CDR3 extends over 17 amino acids. In germline, CDR1 is LNHDA, CDR2 SQIVND (reference sequence). J lost 2 bases, V lost 7 bases, and 7 bases had no gene match. For the CDR3, the DNA is TGTGCCAGTACCGCGGACAGGGGGCGGGCTGGGGCCAACGTCCTGACTTTC. The encoded protein is CASTADRGRAGANVLTF.

This clone was recorded only once. V is TRBV7-9 and J is TRBJ1-1; 7 nucleotides match TRBD1. Germline-derived CDR1 and CDR2 are SEHNR and FQNEAQ (reference sequence). The CDR3 length is 14 residues. With V trimmed by 4 bases and J by 1 base, 3 bases remained unmatched. This chain's CDR3 is CASSWGQSNTEAFF. The CDR3 nucleotides are TGTGCCAGCAGCTGGGGACAGTCGAACACTGAAGCTTTCTTT.

The chain uses TRBV12-5 and TRBJ1-1; D not certain. With 2 bases removed from V and 0 bases from J, the gap between germline ends came to 16 bases. Germline CDR1 reads LGHNT; CDR2 reads FRNRAP. The length of the CDR3 is 17 residues. The CDR3 DNA is TGTGCTAGTGGTTTGCCAAACGGGGAGATCATGAACACTGAAGCTTTCTTT. Its translation is CASGLPNGEIMNTEAFF.

V and J are TRBV9 and TRBJ2-1; no definite D call. This CDR3 region has 11 residues. The germline V gene encodes CDR1 SGDLS and CDR2 YYNGEE. V dropped 2 bases and J dropped 5 bases, with 2 bases sitting between them. The CDR3 spells CASSVNNEQFF. For the CDR3, the DNA is TGTGCCAGCAGCGTCAACAATGAGCAGTTCTTC.

For the CDR3, the DNA is TGTGCCAGCTCCCGGGACAACTACAATGAGCAGTTCTTC. This codes for CASSRDNYNEQFF. This rearrangement joins TRBV18 to TRBJ2-1, with D maybe TRBD1 (6 bases). Germline loops: CDR1 KGHSH, CDR2 LQKENI. Trimming removed 6 bases from V and 3 bases from J, with 9 bases in between. The CDR3 is made up of 13 amino acids.

This rearrangement joins TRBV7-3 to TRBJ2-5; TRBD1 is a possible D gene (5 bases). Trimming cost V 5 bases and J 2 bases, with 9 bases left between them. Germline CDR1 and CDR2: SGHTA and FQGTGA. The CDR3 contains 13 residues. CDR3 sequence reads: CASSPHRQETQYF. In DNA, the CDR3 is TGTGCCAGCAGCCCGCACAGGCAAGAGACCCAGTACTTC.

This clone was seen only once. V gene TRBV19 combines with J gene TRBJ2-2; D unresolved. The CDR3 is 12 residues long. Looked up from germline, CDR1 is LNHDA and CDR2 is SQIVND (reference sequence). With 4 bases removed from V and 13 bases from J, the gap between germline ends came to 13 bases. The CDR3 region is CASSTLEDRLFF. For the CDR3, the DNA is TGTGCCAGTAGTACCCTTGAAGATAGGCTGTTTTTT.

This clone was seen only once. This chain links TRBV7-2 with TRBJ2-1; D gene ambiguous. CDR1 and CDR2 from the germline V gene are SGHTA and FQGNSA. This CDR3 spans 12 amino acids. Trimming left V 0 bases short and J 10 bases short, with 7 bases between. The CDR3 spells CASSLANREQFF. The CDR3 nucleotides are TGTGCCAGCAGCTTAGCGAACCGGGAGCAGTTCTTC.

The rearrangement joins TRBV7-2 to TRBJ2-2, with D possibly TRBD2 on 6 matching bases. V was pared by 6 bases and J by 2 bases, with 16 bases between. This CDR3 comprises 16 residues. Germline CDR1 reads SGHTA; CDR2 reads FQGNSA. The CDR3 here is CASRAMGRLNTGELFF. CDR3 bases: TGTGCCAGCAGGGCAATGGGGAGGCTTAACACCGGGGAGCTGTTTTTT.

The chain recombines TRBV19 with TRBJ1-2; 8 nucleotides align to TRBD1. The junction had 14 bases not matched to a gene; V was cut back by 5 bases and J by 6 bases. Germline CDR1 and CDR2: LNHDA and SQIVND (reference sequence). CDR3 size: 16 residues. The CDR3 bases are TGTGCCAGTAGTGTCCCCGGGACAGGAGGTCTCCATGGCTACACCTTC. Its protein product is CASSVPGTGGLHGYTF.

The rearrangement uses TRBV5-4 and TRBJ1-3; 8 nucleotides match TRBD1. CDR3 size: 17 residues. Losses at the gene ends were 4 bases for V and 3 bases for J; bases not matched to a gene: 12. Germline values: CDR1 SGHNT, CDR2 YYREEE (reference sequence). DNA of the CDR3: TGTGCCAGCAGCCAGGGGGCACAGGGAAGTAGTGGAAACACCATATATTTT. Translation gives CASSQGAQGSSGNTIYF.

The chain is built from TRBV4-1 and TRBJ2-7; D might be TRBD1 (5 bases). This CDR3 has 14 amino acids. Trimming shortened V by 3 bases and J by 2 bases, and 11 bases separated the two germline ends. Per the germline V gene, CDR1 is MGHRA and CDR2 is YSYEKL. The CDR3 region is CASSQVQDTYEQYF. The CDR3 nucleotides are TGCGCCAGCAGCCAGGTACAGGATACCTACGAGCAGTACTTC.

This clone has more than one count but fewer than ten. V is TRBV6-1 and J is TRBJ2-5, with 8 bases identical to TRBD2. CDR3 length: 15 amino acids. CDR1 is MNHNS, CDR2 SASEGT, per germline. V shed 8 bases, J shed 1 base, and the junction held 9 bases outside the gene matches. CDR3 sequence reads: CASGSGLGTQETQYF. The CDR3 nucleotides read TGTGCCAGCGGTTCGGGACTAGGGACCCAAGAGACCCAGTACTTC.

The rearrangement uses TRBV6-6 and TRBJ1-5; tentatively, D is TRBD1 (5 bases). The V gene's germline CDR1 is MNHNY and CDR2 SVGAGI (reference sequence). Trimming left V 2 bases short and J 0 bases short, with 8 bases between. CDR3 length equals 15 residues. CDR3 bases: TGTGCCAGCAGTTACGGCAGGGATAGCAATCAGCCCCAGCATTTT. As protein: CASSYGRDSNQPQHF.

V and J are TRBV6-6 and TRBJ1-1, with 7 bases that match TRBD1. J was trimmed by 3 bases and V by 7 bases; bases with no gene match: 8. The CDR3 consists of 14 residues. Germline assignment: CDR1 MNHNY and CDR2 SVGAGI (reference sequence). CDR3 DNA: TGTGCCAGCACCTTCGGCAGGGGGTACACTGAAGCTTTCTTT. Encoded protein: CASTFGRGYTEAFF.

This chain connects TRBV30 to TRBJ2-2; 7 bases are shared with TRBD1. The ends lost 4 bases at V and 5 bases at J; junction bases unmatched: 7. The CDR3 spans 14 residues. CDR1 and CDR2 from the germline V gene are GTSNPN and SVGIG (reference sequence). Here the CDR3 reads CAWNRRGYTGELFF. The CDR3 bases are TGTGCCTGGAACCGCAGGGGGTATACCGGGGAGCTGTTTTTT. Using reference TRBV30 and TRBJ2-2 for the parts outside the CDR3, the full variable domain is SQTIHQWPATLVQPVGSPLSLECTVEGTSNPNLYWYRQAAGRGLQLLFYSVGIGQISSEVPQNLSASRPQDRQFILSSKKLLLSDSGFYLCAWNRRGYTGELFFGEGSRLTVL.